Shown below are 10 T cell receptor beta chains from a single sample sequenced in a study of T cell repertoires in cytomegalovirus infection. One entry per CDR3 protein, called by TCRdb with MiXCR from the reads. The table records approximately 250,000 distinct CDR3 sequences, around 12% of them present only once. The sample taken for sequencing was PBMCs. Receptors were obtained from a human donor in good health (CMV status not recorded). Some clones in this sample may be carry-over from other donors' samples.

This clonotype showed up many times. V is TRBV19 and J is TRBJ2-3; D not resolved. This CDR3 comprises 15 residues. Per germline, CDR1 LNHDA and CDR2 SQIVND (reference sequence). V lost 5 bases and J lost 0, with 12 bases in between. The CDR3 reads CASSPLGISTDTQYF. DNA for the CDR3: TGTGCCAGTAGTCCCCTTGGAATTAGCACAGATACGCAGTATTTT.

This clonotype was detected ten times or more. The chain employs TRBV6-2 or TRBV6-3 and TRBJ1-6; perhaps TRBD1 as D (5 bases). The germline gives CDR1 MNHEY, CDR2 SVGEGT. This CDR3 has 14 residues. V dropped 5 bases and J dropped 6 bases, with 11 bases sitting between them. In DNA form, the CDR3 reads TGTGCCAGCAGTGACGGGACCGGTAATTCACCCCTCCACTTT. Translated: CASSDGTGNSPLHF.

The DNA for the CDR3 is TGTGCCAGCCAATCATTGAGTGGGACTGGGGCCAACGTCCTGACTTTC. Amino acid sequence: CASQSLSGTGANVLTF. The rearrangement joins TRBV6-6 to TRBJ2-6; D gene uncertain. Trimming cost V 8 bases and J 2 bases, with 16 bases left between them. The CDR3 sequence is 16 residues long. The germline V gene has CDR1 MNHNY and CDR2 SVGAGI (reference sequence).

This clonotype has more than one count but fewer than ten. The chain is built from TRBV19 and TRBJ2-7; TRBD1 agrees at 7 bases. The V gene's germline CDR1 is LNHDA and CDR2 SQIVND (reference sequence). J lost 2 bases, V lost 7 bases, and 2 bases had no gene match. The CDR3 sequence is 12 residues long. The CDR3 DNA reads TGTGCCAGTACCGGACAGGCCTACGAGCAGTACTTC. Translated: CASTGQAYEQYF.

J is TRBJ2-1 and V is TRBV10-2; 12 nucleotides match TRBD2. Germline loops: CDR1 WSHSY, CDR2 SAAADI. The CDR3 length is 15 residues. The V and J ends lost 6 bases and 6 bases, in that order; junction bases with no gene match: 6. The CDR3 spells CASRTSGSGGNEQFF. The DNA of the CDR3 is TGCGCCAGCAGGACTAGCGGGAGCGGGGGCAATGAGCAGTTCTTC.

This clonotype was counted a single time. It may be a read error: a sequence one base away is much more abundant. V and J are TRBV6-5 and TRBJ2-7, with 9 bases aligning to TRBD2. CDR1 and CDR2 from the germline V gene are MNHEY and SVGAGI. The CDR3 loop spans 14 amino acids. The DNA of the CDR3 is TGTGCCAGCAGTTCCGGGACTAGCTCCCACGAGCAGTACTTC. This encodes CASSSGTSSHEQYF.

In this sample, this clonotype turned up a few times. The V and J genes are TRBV20-1 and TRBJ2-1; D uncertain. CDR3 length: 13 residues. V lost 3 bases and J lost 7, with 13 bases in between. Germline loops: CDR1 DFQATT, CDR2 SNEGSKA (reference sequence). In nucleotides, the CDR3 is TGCAGTGCTAGTGATAGGACCCCTAATGAGCAGTTCTTC. This gives the protein CSASDRTPNEQFF.

The gene calls are TRBV19 and TRBJ2-7, with D unclear. The germline V gene has CDR1 LNHDA and CDR2 SQIVND (reference sequence). The CDR3 covers 10 residues. The V gene lost 10 bases and the J gene lost 7 bases, with 11 bases spanning the gap. CDR3 coding DNA: TGTGCCACCGGTTCGGAGGAGCAGTACTTC. The encoded protein is CATGSEEQYF.

This clonotype was counted at least ten times. The CDR3, as DNA: TGTGCCAGCAGTCCCTGGCGGGACTCCTACAATGAGCAGTTCTTC. Its translation: CASSPWRDSYNEQFF. The chain couples TRBV6-2 or TRBV6-3 to TRBJ2-1; tentatively, D is TRBD2 (6 bases). This CDR3 is 15 amino acids long. Germline V gene sequence: CDR1 MNHEY, CDR2 SVGEGT. V gave up 5 bases and J gave up 0 bases, with 11 bases separating them.

The rearrangement uses TRBV19 and TRBJ1-1; 10 nucleotides line up with TRBD1. Losses at the gene ends were 2 bases for V and 0 bases for J; bases not matched to a gene: 6. Germline lookup yields CDR1 LNHDA and CDR2 SQIVND (reference sequence). The CDR3 length is 17 residues. CDR3 bases: TGTGCCAGTAGTATACGGGGACAGGGGCCAATGAACACTGAAGCTTTCTTT. It translates to CASSIRGQGPMNTEAFF.